Shown below are 10 T cell receptor beta chains from a single sample sequenced in a study of shared clonotypes between healthy human individuals. Method: immunoSEQ multiplex PCR; TCRdb's copy keeps in-frame clones and lacks some. The data contain 2 million to 2.5 million clones, more than 80% of them seen just once; the ten biggest clones take up under 0.45%. Sequenced sample: naive CD4+ T cells from PBMCs. Subset denoted: CD45RA+ positively selected. All receptors come from a man aged 18 to 35 in good health. Some clones in this sample may be carry-over from other donors' samples.

J is TRBJ2-7 and V is TRBV4-3; TRBD1 or TRBD2 may be the D gene (5 bases each). Germline V gene sequence: CDR1 LGHNA, CDR2 YSLEER. Trimming took off 0 bases at V and 1 base at J, with 10 bases between the two ends. The CDR3 loop spans 15 amino acids. CDR3 nucleotide sequence: TGCGCCAGCAGCCAAGAACCGGGGCAGTCCTACGAGCAGTACTTC. The encoded protein is CASSQEPGQSYEQYF.

In nucleotides, the CDR3 is TGTGCCAGCAAGCCGGGACAGAACTACGAGCAGTACTTC. Translation: CASKPGQNYEQYF. This chain connects TRBV6-1 to TRBJ2-7, with TRBD1 identical over 7 bases. V lost 7 bases, J lost 3 bases, and 6 bases stayed unmatched. CDR1 and CDR2 from the germline V gene are MNHNS and SASEGT. This CDR3 contains 13 residues.

The V and J genes are TRBV7-3 and TRBJ1-4; the match to TRBD1 covers 7 bases. This CDR3 is built from 15 residues. Germline V gene data show CDR1 as SGHTA and CDR2 as FQGTGA. J gave up 6 bases and V 3 bases, and 7 bases lay outside the gene matches. CDR3 DNA: TGTGCCAGCAGCTTTTCGGGACAGACGGATGAAAAACTGTTTTTT. The encoded protein is CASSFSGQTDEKLFF.

The chain uses TRBV28 and TRBJ2-2; TRBD2 aligns across 11 bases. J gave up 0 bases and V 6 bases, and 3 bases lay outside the gene matches. The germline V gene has CDR1 MDHEN and CDR2 SYDVKM. The length of the CDR3 is 16 residues. The DNA for the CDR3 is TGTGCCAGCAGCTTGGGACTAGCGGCGAACACCGGGGAGCTGTTTTTT. As protein: CASSLGLAANTGELFF.

A single count supports this clone. The chain links TRBV18 to TRBJ2-2, with 11 bases identical to TRBD2. V was pared by 6 bases and J by 4 bases, with 7 bases of the junction left unmatched. This CDR3 region has 16 residues. CDR1 is KGHSH, CDR2 LQKENI, per germline. The chain's CDR3 is CASSDGTSGPTGELFF. The CDR3 DNA sequence: TGTGCCAGCTCGGACGGGACTAGCGGCCCCACCGGGGAGCTGTTTTTT. Complete variable domain (other parts from reference TRBV18 and TRBJ2-2): NAGVMQNPRHLVRRRGQEARLRCSPMKGHSHVYWYRQLPEEGLKFMVYLQKENIIDESGMPKERFSAEFPKEGPSILRIQQVVRGDSAAYFCASSDGTSGPTGELFFGEGSRLTVL.

The gene calls are TRBV5-1 and TRBJ1-5; D perhaps matches TRBD1 (5 bases). V lost 4 bases, J lost 3 bases, and 8 bases lay in between. This CDR3 region has 13 residues. Germline loops: CDR1 SGHRS, CDR2 YFSETQ. The CDR3 DNA is TGCGCCAGCAGCACGGACATCAATCAGCCCCAGCATTTT. Translation gives CASSTDINQPQHF.

The chain employs TRBV19 and TRBJ2-5; D might be TRBD2 (6 bases). CDR1 and CDR2 (germline): LNHDA, SQIVND (reference sequence). This CDR3 region has 13 residues. Trimming pared 8 bases from V and 4 bases from J, leaving 14 bases between. This chain's CDR3 is CASGVEGSETQYF. The CDR3 DNA sequence: TGTGCCAGTGGGGTGGAGGGCTCAGAGACCCAGTACTTC.

This clone was detected once. Other nucleotide sequences in the sample specify the same CDR3. The chain carries TRBV2 and TRBJ2-2, with D possibly matching TRBD2 (6 bases). Germline CDR1 is SNHLY and CDR2 is FYNNEI. This CDR3 spans 13 amino acids. Trimming took off 8 bases at V and 1 base at J, with 8 bases between the two ends. In DNA, the CDR3 is TGTGCCAGCTCGGGAGAGAACACCGGGGAGCTGTTTTTT. Its translation: CASSGENTGELFF.

The J gene is TRBJ2-1, the V gene TRBV5-1, with a possible D match to TRBD2 (5 bases). The CDR3 has 14 amino acids. V lost 2 bases and J 6 bases, leaving 12 bases between the germline ends. The germline CDR1 and CDR2 sequences are SGHRS and YFSETQ. The CDR3 loop reads CASSLASYSNEQFF. As DNA, the CDR3 is TGCGCCAGCAGCTTAGCTAGCTATTCCAATGAGCAGTTCTTC. Based on the CDR3 plus reference TRBV5-1 and TRBJ2-1, the full variable domain is KAGVTQTPRYLIKTRGQQVTLSCSPISGHRSVSWYQQTPGQGLQFLFEYFSETQRNKGNFPGRFSGRQFSNSRSEMNVSTLELGDSALYLCASSLASYSNEQFFGPGTRLTVL.

The chain has TRBV19 and TRBJ2-5; D perhaps matches TRBD1 (5 bases). V dropped 8 bases and J dropped 1 base, with 11 bases sitting between them. The CDR3 loop spans 13 amino acids. The germline V gene encodes CDR1 LNHDA and CDR2 SQIVND (reference sequence). CDR3 loop: CASGVQGQETQYF. The DNA for the CDR3 is TGTGCCAGTGGGGTTCAGGGCCAAGAGACCCAGTACTTC.